This TCR beta chain comes out of a study of radiation and T cells in renal cell carcinoma. Time point described: blood 4 weeks post-SBRT, at nephrectomy. Noted treatment: 15 Gy SBRT to primary tumor, nephrectomy 4 weeks later. Blood was sampled at baseline, 2 weeks and 4 weeks after SBRT. Clones were sequenced by immunoSEQ multiplex PCR, and TCRdb holds only the in-frame ones, with some missing. The sample includes around 81,000 clones, approximately 86% of them seen just once. This CDR3 spans 16 amino acids. The V end was cut by 6 bases, the J end by 1 base, with 18 bases between. CDR1 is MNHEY, CDR2 SMNVEV, per germline (reference sequence).

This chain joins TRBV27 and TRBJ1-1; D call uncertain. The receptor's source is a man over 45 with renal cell carcinoma. This material consisted of blood, taken from a patient whose treatment included radiotherapy and nephrectomy. The CDR3 nucleotides read TGTGCCAGCAGCAAATACACGGGAGTTGGGAACACTGAAGCTTTCTTT. This gives the protein CASSKYTGVGNTEAFF.